A single T cell receptor (beta chain) is shown here with its context. These data originate in a study of control samples from healthy donors and cancer patients. Germline CDR1 and CDR2: GTSNPN and SVGIG (reference sequence). The CDR3 spans 15 residues. The V and J ends lost 3 bases and 4 bases, in that order; junction bases with no gene match: 10. Only in-frame clones appear in the TCRdb table, and some are missing; sequencing was by immunoSEQ multiplex PCR. The table has about 110,000 clones, 91% seen once. The chain carries TRBV30 and TRBJ2-7; 9 nucleotides match TRBD2. This sequence was found in a woman aged 18-30 years in good health. Sequencing was done on a sample of blood. The CDR3 region has the DNA TGTGCCTGGAGCCGGCGCGCGGGAGGGGGATACGAGCAGTACTTC. Protein sequence: CAWSRRAGGGYEQYF.